This T cell receptor beta chain was identified during a study of Graves' ophthalmopathy and Graves' hyperthyroidism. Study results and limitations: Blood also carried most expanded thyroid clonotypes exceeding 0.001 frequency.

In this sample, this clonotype turned up a few times. Its target is unknown. In this cohort's terms, stable hyperthyroidism meant no ophthalmopathy by 18 months of follow-up. New diagnoses, under 2 months' duration, and ages 18 to 65 characterized the hyperthyroidism patients. Trimming cost V 6 bases and J 6 bases; bases outside gene matches: 8. Germline CDR1 reads MNHNS; CDR2 reads SASEGT. This CDR3 contains 14 residues. Investigators amplified TCR beta CDR3 regions from RNA transcripts. Amplification began with first-round RT-PCR using HTBI primers, then second-round multiplex PCR was performed. In TCRdb, the multiplex PCR reads were re-called with MiXCR into one record per CDR3 protein. The repertoire holds 600,000 to 650,000 distinct CDR3 sequences, with around a fifth as singletons.

The rearrangement uses TRBV6-1 and TRBJ1-1; 9 bases fit TRBD1. Sequences were obtained from peripheral blood. The TCR was taken from a woman in her late teens or twenties with stable Graves' hyperthyroidism. Some clones in this sample may be carry-over from other donors' samples. CDR3 sequence reads: CASRHTGGESEAFF. CDR3 bases: TGTGCCAGCAGGCACACAGGGGGCGAATCTGAAGCTTTCTTT.